A selection of T cell receptor beta chains follows, all from one sample in a study of T cells in Graves' hyperthyroidism and ophthalmopathy. Via MiXCR, TCRdb re-called the multiplex PCR reads, giving one row per CDR3 protein. The table records around 490,000 distinct CDR3 sequences, 15% to 20% of them present only once. The sequenced material came from blood. All receptors come from a middle-aged man with Graves' ophthalmopathy. Each CDR3 is given with its conserved first and last residue. Fields, in order: V gene, D gene, J gene, clone size, CDR3 DNA, CDR3 protein. A D gene is named only where the DNA matches it firmly. Clone size is stated in some rows and not others, as once, few, many or a class when expanded.

TRBV5-1	NA	TRBJ1-2	NA	TGCGCCAGCAGCTTGCGTCAGAGCCCGGGGGATGGCTACACCTTC	CASSLRQSPGDGYTF
TRBV28	TRBD2	TRBJ2-5	many	TGTGCCAGCAGTCCGCTCGGGACTAGTCAAGAGACCCAGTACTTC	CASSPLGTSQETQYF
TRBV6-1	NA	TRBJ1-1	few	TGTGCCAGCAGCCCACCCGGGACGAACACTGAAGCTTTCTTT	CASSPPGTNTEAFF
TRBV10-3	NA	TRBJ1-1	few	TGTGCCATCAGTGAAAAGGAGACTGAAGCTTTCTTT	CAISEKETEAFF
TRBV11-3	NA	TRBJ2-2	few	TGTGCCAGCAGCACCGGGGCCCCTGGGACCGGGGAGCTGTTTTTT	CASSTGAPGTGELFF
TRBV6-1	NA	TRBJ1-5	once	TGTGCCAGCAGACCTAGACGGCTTAGCAATCAGCCCCAGCATTTT	CASRPRRLSNQPQHF
TRBV28	TRBD1	TRBJ1-5	many	TGTGCCAGCAGTTTACAACAGGGGAGCAATCAGCCCCAGCATTTT	CASSLQQGSNQPQHF
TRBV6-6	TRBD2	TRBJ2-1	many	TGTGCCAGCAGTTACTCTCCTCTAGCGGGGGAGGGTGAGCAGTTCTTC	CASSYSPLAGEGEQFF
TRBV20-1	NA	TRBJ1-1	NA	TGCAGTGCTAGATGGGCCAGGGCGGGGACTGAAGCTTTCTTT	CSARWARAGTEAFF
TRBV7-9	NA	TRBJ2-7	NA	TGTGCCAGCAGCTTAATTAAGGGCAGGGACTACGAGCAGTACTTC	CASSLIKGRDYEQYF
TRBV5-1	NA	TRBJ2-3	many	TGCGCCAGCAGCTCCGTTAGCACAGATACGCAGTATTTT	CASSSVSTDTQYF
TRBV6-2/TRBV6-3	TRBD1	TRBJ2-7	NA	TGTGCCAGCAGCCAACAGGGGGCTCAGTACGAGCAGTACTTC	CASSQQGAQYEQYF
TRBV3-1	NA	TRBJ1-6	many	TGTGCCAGCAGCCAAGGGCACCTCACCCTCCACTTT	CASSQGHLTLHF
TRBV4-3	NA	TRBJ2-7	NA	TGCGCCAGCAGCCAAGAGGTCCCCACTAGTTTCACCGGAGTATACGAGCAGTACTTC	CASSQEVPTSFTGVYEQYF
TRBV5-8	NA	TRBJ1-1	NA	TGTGCCAGCAGCTTGGGGTCTGGGAAGAACACTGAAGCTTTCTTT	CASSLGSGKNTEAFF
TRBV13	NA	TRBJ2-1	few	TGTGCCAGCAGCCCCTACTCGGACGGTGGGAATGAGCAGTTCTTC	CASSPYSDGGNEQFF
TRBV29-1	NA	TRBJ2-7	NA	TGCAGCGTTGTTCCCCAGGAAGGGCCCTACGAGCAGTACTTC	CSVVPQEGPYEQYF
TRBV27	TRBD2	TRBJ2-3	many	TGTGCCAGCAGTTTATTTGGGAGGGCTAAGGGAGGTGTTGGCACAGATACGCAGTATTTT	CASSLFGRAKGGVGTDTQYF
TRBV24-1	TRBD2	TRBJ2-3	NA	TGTGCCACCAGTGATCACGGGGGACTAGCGGCTCGTGATACGCAGTATTTT	CATSDHGGLAARDTQYF
TRBV12-3/TRBV12-4	TRBD1	TRBJ2-1	many	TGTGCCAGCACCGTCCCGGGACAGGGGCCGGGGGCGTACAATGAGCAGTTCTTC	CASTVPGQGPGAYNEQFF
TRBV6-2/TRBV6-3	NA	TRBJ1-4	few	TGTGCCAGCAAGCGAGGGGTAACTAATGAAAAACTGTTTTTT	CASKRGVTNEKLFF
TRBV7-3	NA	TRBJ2-3	many	TGTGCCTTGGGGGGGACAGCCCCTACTCACACAGATACGCAGTATTTT	CALGGTAPTHTDTQYF
TRBV2	TRBD1	TRBJ1-2	many	TGTGCCAGCAGTGAGCCCAGGACAGGTACTATGGGGGACTATGGCTACACCTTC	CASSEPRTGTMGDYGYTF
TRBV18	TRBD2	TRBJ2-1	many	TGTGCCAGCTCACGAAGCGGGACTAGCGGGCGACCTTCCTACAATGAGCAGTTCTTC	CASSRSGTSGRPSYNEQFF
TRBV2	TRBD2	TRBJ2-7	many	TGTGCCAGCATCGGGGAGGGCCCCTACGAGCAGTACTTC	CASIGEGPYEQYF
TRBV3-1	TRBD2	TRBJ2-1	many	TGTGCCAGCAGCCAAGACCAGCGGGGGGGCTCTGAGCAGTTCTTC	CASSQDQRGGSEQFF
TRBV15	NA	TRBJ2-1	NA	TGTGCCACCAGCAGAGATCTGGGCCGGTCCTACAATGAGCAGTTCTTC	CATSRDLGRSYNEQFF
TRBV10-3	TRBD2	TRBJ2-1	NA	TGTGCCATCAGCCGCCTCTGGCCCAGCGGGGCTCCTGATGGCTCCTACAATGAGCAGTTCTTC	CAISRLWPSGAPDGSYNEQFF
TRBV5-5	NA	TRBJ1-1	few	TGTGCCAGCAGCCCGTTTGGGTCTTTGAACGCTGAAGCTTTCTTT	CASSPFGSLNAEAFF
TRBV20-1	TRBD2	TRBJ2-1	NA	TGCAGTGCTAGAACCCCAGCGGGGGGACACAATGAGCAGTTCTTC	CSARTPAGGHNEQFF
TRBV5-8	NA	TRBJ2-3	many	TGTGCCAGCAGCTTCGGCTCCTCTAGCACAGATACGCAGTATTTT	CASSFGSSSTDTQYF
TRBV11-3	NA	TRBJ2-1	few	TGTGCCAGCAGCTTAGGGCCGCACAATGAGCAGTTCTTC	CASSLGPHNEQFF
TRBV28	TRBD1	TRBJ1-3	NA	TGTGCCAGCAGTTTAAGGGGACAGCCGGGCCGAGGAAACACCATATATTTT	CASSLRGQPGRGNTIYF
TRBV6-2/TRBV6-3	NA	TRBJ1-4	NA	TGTGCCAGCAGTTACTCGAAGACGGAGAATAATGAAAAACTGTTTTTT	CASSYSKTENNEKLFF
TRBV7-2	NA	TRBJ2-7	NA	TGTGCCAGCAGCGACCGGGACACTCGGGAGCAGTACTTC	CASSDRDTREQYF
TRBV29-1	TRBD1	TRBJ2-7	few	TGCAGCGTCACAGGGGGCTCGAAGCGCGAGCAGTACTTC	CSVTGGSKREQYF
TRBV18	NA	TRBJ1-2	NA	TGTGCCAGCTCCCTCGGGGACGGGGGATCCGTCTATGGCTACACCTTC	CASSLGDGGSVYGYTF
TRBV15	NA	TRBJ2-3	few	TGTGCGACAAGGAGGGGCATTGCGGATACGCAGTATTTT	CATRRGIADTQYF
TRBV6-2/TRBV6-3	NA	TRBJ2-1	few	TGTGCCAGCAGTTACATCCGGGAGAATTATGAGCAGTTCTTC	CASSYIRENYEQFF
TRBV7-2	NA	TRBJ2-7	few	TGTGCCAGCAGCTTGGGGTTAATACCTACCCACGAGCAGTACTTC	CASSLGLIPTHEQYF
TRBV5-5	NA	TRBJ1-6	NA	TGTGCCAGCAGCCACCGGGACACCCATTCACCCCTCCACTTT	CASSHRDTHSPLHF
TRBV28	NA	TRBJ2-2	few	TGTGCCGGAGCCGCAGGCCCGAACACCGGGGAGCTGTTTTTT	CAGAAGPNTGELFF
TRBV25-1	TRBD1	TRBJ2-4	NA	TGTGCCAGCAGTGAGGAAAACAGGGGCAAAAACATTCAGTACTTC	CASSEENRGKNIQYF
TRBV7-8	TRBD2	TRBJ2-3	few	TGTGCCAGCAGCTTAGTAGCGGGGGTAGATACGCAGTATTTT	CASSLVAGVDTQYF
TRBV12-3/TRBV12-4	TRBD1	TRBJ2-2	NA	TGTGCCAGCAGTTTGACAGGGTCAGGCACCGGGGAGCTGTTTTTT	CASSLTGSGTGELFF
TRBV7-3	TRBD2	TRBJ2-3	few	TGTGCCAGCAGCTTAACGGTAGCGGGGGGTGCCGATACGCAGTATTTT	CASSLTVAGGADTQYF
TRBV20-1	NA	TRBJ2-5	NA	TGCAGTGCTAGAGCCCTATCAGGGGCTGCGGAGACCCAGTACTTC	CSARALSGAAETQYF
TRBV18	NA	TRBJ2-7	many	TGTGCCAGCTCACCGGAGGGGGTGATTTCCTACGAGCAGTACTTC	CASSPEGVISYEQYF
TRBV7-9	NA	TRBJ1-2	few	TGTGCCAGCAGCTTAGCCTTACAGGGCTATGGCTACACCTTC	CASSLALQGYGYTF
TRBV6-2/TRBV6-3	NA	TRBJ1-1	few	TGTGCCAGCAGTTACATTCCGGGCAGGGTGGATGCTTTCTTT	CASSYIPGRVDAFF
TRBV6-1	NA	TRBJ1-1	many	NA	CASSYFGATEAFF
TRBV28	NA	TRBJ2-7	NA	TGTGCCAGCAGGGTTGGGGACGAAAGCTACGAGCAGTACTTC	CASRVGDESYEQYF
TRBV12-5	NA	TRBJ2-5	few	TGTGCTAGTGGTTCAGGCCAGGGGGAGACCCAGTACTTC	CASGSGQGETQYF